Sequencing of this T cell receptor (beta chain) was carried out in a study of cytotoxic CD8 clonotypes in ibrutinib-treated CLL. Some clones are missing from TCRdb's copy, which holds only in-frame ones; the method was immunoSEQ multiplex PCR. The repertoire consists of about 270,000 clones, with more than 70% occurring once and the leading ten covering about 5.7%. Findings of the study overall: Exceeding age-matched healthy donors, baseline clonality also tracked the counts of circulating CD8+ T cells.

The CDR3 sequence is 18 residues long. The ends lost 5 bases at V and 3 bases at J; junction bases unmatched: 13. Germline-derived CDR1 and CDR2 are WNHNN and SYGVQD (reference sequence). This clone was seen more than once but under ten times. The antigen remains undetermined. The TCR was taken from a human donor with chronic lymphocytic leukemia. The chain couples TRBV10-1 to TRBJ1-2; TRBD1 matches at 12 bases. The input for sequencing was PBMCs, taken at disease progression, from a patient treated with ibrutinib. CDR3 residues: CASSRTGTGGGLYYGYTF. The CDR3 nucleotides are TGCGCCAGCAGTAGAACCGGGACAGGGGGCGGTTTATACTATGGCTACACCTTC.